This T cell receptor beta chain emerged from a study of T cell responses to AZD1222 COVID-19 vaccine. Assay used: immunoSEQ multiplex PCR; TCRdb lists only in-frame clones, some missing. The data contain approximately 99,000 clones, more than 70% of them singletons. CDR3 length: 14 amino acids. V shed 6 bases, J shed 4 bases, and the junction held 8 bases outside the gene matches. Germline-derived CDR1 and CDR2 are SNHLY and FYNNEI. Sequencing used peripheral blood, obtained on day 0 of AZD1222 vaccination. V is TRBV2 and J is TRBJ2-7; 8 bases fit TRBD1. This receptor was taken from an adult in good health. Here the CDR3 reads CASRAGQGRYEQYF. The CDR3 bases are TGTGCCAGCAGGGCCGGACAGGGCCGATACGAGCAGTACTTC.